The rows below give T cell receptor beta chains drawn from one sample of a study of blood T cell repertoires in COVID-19. Assay: immunoSEQ multiplex PCR; the TCRdb copy retains only in-frame clones and omits some. The sample has under 100,000 clones, approximately 84% seen once. Sequencing was carried out using peripheral blood. These receptors originate from a man at least 80 years old with active or convalescent COVID-19. Both conserved end residues are part of each CDR3. Fields, in order: clone size, V gene, J gene, D gene, CDR3 protein, CDR3 DNA. The D gene is left open where the match is weak. Clone size appears in some rows only: once, few, many, or a class for an expanded clone.

>NA|TRBV18|TRBJ2-5|NA
CASSPRTQETQYF
TGTGCCAGCTCACCCCGGACTCAAGAGACCCAGTACTTC
>NA|TRBV11-2|TRBJ2-2|TRBD2
CASRPSGGAGTGELFF
TGTGCCAGCAGACCTAGCGGGGGGGCCGGGACCGGGGAGCTGTTTTTT
>NA|TRBV7-8|TRBJ1-4|NA
CASTSPRRTEKLFF
TGTGCCAGCACCAGCCCCCGGAGAACTGAAAAACTGTTTTTT
>NA|TRBV14|TRBJ1-5|TRBD1
CASSQGTGGYQPQHF
TGTGCCAGCAGCCAGGGGACAGGGGGCTATCAGCCCCAGCATTTT
>few|TRBV29-1|TRBJ1-2|TRBD1
CSVEEGGPGAYGYTF
TGCAGCGTTGAAGAAGGGGGCCCGGGGGCCTATGGCTACACCTTC
>NA|TRBV5-6|TRBJ1-2|NA
CASSPVGRPNYGYTF
TGTGCCAGCAGCCCGGTGGGGAGACCTAACTATGGCTACACCTTC
>NA|TRBV23-1|TRBJ1-6|NA
CASSLTVTACPLHF
TGCGCCAGCAGTCTTACGGTCACCGCTTGCCCCCTCCACTTT
>NA|TRBV2|TRBJ2-1|NA
CASRDGRAGVF
TGTGCCAGCAGAGACGGACGCGCCGGGGTCTTC
>NA|TRBV5-1|TRBJ2-2|TRBD1
CASSLRTGGTGELFF
TGCGCCAGCAGCTTGAGGACAGGGGGGACCGGGGAGCTGTTTTTT
>NA|TRBV4-3|TRBJ2-3|NA
CASSQERGMSDTQYF
TGCGCCAGCAGCCAAGAACGGGGGATGTCAGATACGCAGTATTTT
>NA|TRBV7-9|TRBJ1-5|TRBD1
CASSLGGTGFGQPQHF
TGTGCCAGCAGCTTAGGAGGGACAGGGTTCGGGCAGCCCCAGCATTTT
>NA|TRBV5-4|TRBJ2-2|TRBD2
CASSSGTSGKNTGELFF
TGTGCCAGCAGCTCCGGGACTAGCGGCAAGAACACCGGGGAGCTGTTTTTT
>NA|TRBV10-3|TRBJ1-2|TRBD1
CAISESFGQGNYGYTF
TGTGCCATCAGTGAGTCTTTCGGACAGGGGAACTATGGCTACACCTTC
>medium-sized|TRBV28|TRBJ2-7|NA
CASSSGETWGAYEQYF
TGTGCCAGCAGTTCCGGGGAGACATGGGGGGCCTACGAGCAGTACTTC
>few|TRBV2|TRBJ1-5|NA
CASRTVTNQPQHF
TGTGCCAGCCGGACAGTAACCAATCAGCCCCAGCATTTT
>few|TRBV6-5|TRBJ1-2|NA
CASSPRQYYGYTF
TGTGCCAGCAGTCCTCGACAGTACTATGGCTACACCTTC
>NA|TRBV5-1|TRBJ2-2|TRBD1
CASSPGQITGELFF
TGCGCCAGCAGCCCGGGACAGATCACCGGGGAGCTGTTTTTT
>NA|TRBV30|TRBJ1-2|NA
CAYNRVYVYGYTF
TGTGCCTACAACAGGGTTTACGTTTATGGCTACACCTTC
>NA|TRBV4-1|TRBJ2-7|TRBD2
CASSLLAGTTYEQYF
TGCGCCAGCAGCCTACTAGCGGGGACAACCTACGAGCAGTACTTC
>NA|TRBV2|TRBJ2-1|NA
CASTSYNEQFF
TGTGCCAGCACTAGCTACAATGAGCAGTTCTTC
>NA|TRBV19|TRBJ2-4|TRBD2
CASSPLGGDLAKNIQYF
TGTGCCAGTAGTCCTCTTGGGGGGGACTTAGCCAAAAACATTCAGTACTTC
>NA|TRBV3-1/TRBV3-2|TRBJ1-3|NA
CASSQRGPRDLYF
TGTGCCAGCAGCCAAAGGGGACCCCGGGACTTATATTTT
>few|TRBV12-3/TRBV12-4|TRBJ1-5|NA
CATGRAGNQPQHF
TGTGCCACCGGGAGGGCAGGCAATCAGCCCCAGCATTTT
>NA|TRBV7-6|TRBJ2-7|TRBD2
CASSLATSGGATYEQYF
TGTGCCAGCAGCTTAGCGACTAGCGGGGGGGCCACTTACGAGCAGTACTTC
>NA|TRBV7-2|TRBJ1-2|NA
CASSAVLGASFGYTF
TGTGCCAGCAGCGCAGTGTTGGGGGCAAGTTTTGGCTACACCTTC
>NA|TRBV7-9|TRBJ1-2|NA
CASSGLLGGYTF
TGTGCCAGCAGCGGACTCCTGGGCGGCTACACCTTC
>once|TRBV4-1|TRBJ2-7|TRBD2
CASSQDLASGGDSYEQYF
TGCGCCAGCAGCCAAGATCTCGCTAGCGGGGGAGACTCCTACGAGCAGTACTTC
>few|TRBV10-3|TRBJ1-1|TRBD1
CATTGTGGVSYTEAFF
TGTGCCACCACCGGGACAGGGGGCGTCTCCTACACTGAAGCTTTCTTT
>NA|TRBV7-2|TRBJ2-7|TRBD1
CASSFPGQGNEEQYF
TGTGCCAGCAGCTTTCCGGGACAGGGTAATGAAGAGCAGTACTTC